These 11 T cell receptor beta chains were all obtained from the same sample, sequenced in a study of blood T cell repertoires in COVID-19. Profiling relied on immunoSEQ multiplex PCR, and the TCRdb table lists in-frame clones only, not all of them. This table holds some 320,000 clones, roughly nine tenths found once. Sequenced material: PBMCs or T cells enriched from blood (not recorded which). These receptors came from a woman in her forties or fifties who had been exposed to COVID-19.

V and J are TRBV19 and TRBJ2-7; 8 bases align to TRBD1. The CDR3 length is 15 residues. V was clipped by 3 bases and J by 3 bases; unmatched bases: 7. Germline values: CDR1 LNHDA, CDR2 SQIVND (reference sequence). In nucleotides, the CDR3 is TGTGCCAGTAGTATCACAACAGGGGGAAGCTACGAGCAGTACTTC. Translation: CASSITTGGSYEQYF.

J is TRBJ1-2 and V is TRBV28, with unresolved D. The CDR3 covers 12 residues. Per the germline V gene, CDR1 is MDHEN and CDR2 is SYDVKM. Trimming cost V 5 bases and J 7 bases, with 11 bases left between them. The CDR3 DNA reads as TGTGCCAGCAGTCTGGGAGTTTTTGGCTACACCTTC. Translating it yields CASSLGVFGYTF.

This clone was seen more than once but under ten times. This chain links TRBV5-1 with TRBJ1-2; no definite D call. Germline V gene sequence: CDR1 SGHRS, CDR2 YFSETQ. Trimming left V 0 bases short and J 7 bases short, with 22 bases between. This CDR3 spans 17 amino acids. This CDR3 is CASSLAGGRTAESGYTF. CDR3 bases: TGCGCCAGCAGCTTGGCCGGAGGACGGACGGCCGAATCTGGCTACACCTTC. The full variable domain, with the rest looked up from reference TRBV5-1 and TRBJ1-2, is KAGVTQTPRYLIKTRGQQVTLSCSPISGHRSVSWYQQTPGQGLQFLFEYFSETQRNKGNFPGRFSGRQFSNSRSEMNVSTLELGDSALYLCASSLAGGRTAESGYTFGSGTRLTVV.

The chain joins TRBV5-4 to TRBJ1-1, with TRBD1 as a possible D gene (5 bases). The CDR3 contains 13 residues. Trimming took 4 bases from V and 1 from J, leaving 8 bases between them. Germline V gene lookup returns CDR1 SGHNT and CDR2 YYREEE (reference sequence). Written as DNA, the CDR3 is TGTGCCAGCAGCCGCGACAGGAACACTGAAGCTTTCTTT. The encoded protein is CASSRDRNTEAFF.

A few counts support this clone. The chain recombines TRBV7-8 with TRBJ1-5; 9 nucleotides line up with TRBD1. Per the germline V gene, CDR1 is SGHVS and CDR2 is FQNEAQ. With 4 bases clipped from V and 4 bases from J, the junction kept 8 bases outside the gene matches. This CDR3 region has 16 residues. The CDR3 nucleotides read TGTGCCAGCAGCTCAGACGTCGGGACAGGGAATCAGCCCCAGCATTTT. It codes for CASSSDVGTGNQPQHF.

The chain joins TRBV30 to TRBJ1-1; 7 bases match TRBD1. Germline CDR1 reads GTSNPN; CDR2 reads SVGIG (reference sequence). Trimming removed 2 bases from V and 6 bases from J; junction bases left unmatched: 9. CDR3 length equals 14 residues. CDR3 nucleotide sequence: TGTGCCTGGAGTCCCCCGACAGGGTTCCCTGAAGCTTTCTTT. This codes for CAWSPPTGFPEAFF.

In its sample, this clone was seen once. The chain links TRBV5-1 to TRBJ1-1; D is unresolved. This CDR3 region has 14 residues. Germline CDR1 is SGHRS and CDR2 is YFSETQ. The V end was cut by 1 base, the J end by 3 bases, with 10 bases between. In DNA, the CDR3 is TGCGCCAGCAGCTTGTTCGACGGGGACACTGAAGCTTTCTTT. Its protein product is CASSLFDGDTEAFF.

This clone was seen a single time. J is TRBJ2-5 and V is TRBV2, with a weak D call TRBD1 (6 bases). CDR3 length equals 14 residues. Trimming removed 8 bases at V and 3 bases at J, with 16 bases between. Germline lookup yields CDR1 SNHLY and CDR2 FYNNEI. This chain's CDR3 is CASQRGGWEETQYF. The CDR3 DNA reads as TGTGCCAGCCAAAGAGGGGGTTGGGAAGAGACCCAGTACTTC.

The V gene is TRBV27, the J gene TRBJ2-7, with a tentative D call TRBD2 (7 bases). The CDR3 consists of 15 residues. Deletions cut 6 bases from V and 2 bases from J, with 17 bases between. The germline CDR1 and CDR2 sequences are MNHEY and SMNVEV (reference sequence). The CDR3 DNA follows: TGTGCCAGCAGAATTGGTAGGGGGGGCCCCTACGAGCAGTACTTC. This encodes CASRIGRGGPYEQYF.

The rearrangement links TRBV19 to TRBJ2-7, with TRBD2 as a possible D gene (7 bases). This CDR3 comprises 14 residues. Germline V gene data show CDR1 as LNHDA and CDR2 as SQIVND (reference sequence). V dropped 4 bases and J dropped 4 bases, with 14 bases sitting between them. Here the CDR3 reads CASSTRGAPYEQYF. CDR3 nucleotides: TGTGCCAGTAGTACTCGGGGGGCGCCATACGAGCAGTACTTC.

The chain joins TRBV18 to TRBJ2-2, with 9 bases matching TRBD2. Looked up from germline, CDR1 is KGHSH and CDR2 is LQKENI. CDR3 length equals 16 residues. Trimming took 2 bases from V and 4 from J; bases not matched to a gene: 5. The CDR3 loop is CASSPVGSGGTGELFF. CDR3 coding DNA: TGTGCCAGCTCACCAGTCGGTAGCGGGGGCACCGGGGAGCTGTTTTTT.